One and the same sample provided the 27 T cell receptor beta chains below, sequenced in a study of blood T cell repertoires in COVID-19. Repertoires were generated with immunoSEQ multiplex PCR, while TCRdb's copy carries only in-frame clones and drops some. Of around 51,000 clones in the sample, 90% are singletons; the top ten hold 4.5% to 5.5%. Input material: peripheral blood. The receptor source for this set is a man between 65 and 85 years old with acute or convalescent COVID-19.

J is TRBJ1-6 and V is TRBV30; TRBD1 is a possible D gene (6 bases). Germline V gene lookup returns CDR1 GTSNPN and CDR2 SVGIG (reference sequence). The CDR3 extends over 14 amino acids. Trimming stripped 3 bases from V and 7 bases from J, with 13 bases between. The CDR3 DNA sequence: TGTGCCTGGAGGCAGGGGAACGGGAATTCACCCCTCCACTTT. Translated, it gives CAWRQGNGNSPLHF.

There are a few counts of this clone. The chain joins TRBV3-1 (or the pseudogene TRBV3-2) to TRBJ1-5, with 8 positions matching TRBD1. Germline CDR1 reads LGHDT; CDR2 reads YNNKEL (reference sequence). V lost 4 bases and J lost 7; bases outside the gene matches: 6. This CDR3 is built from 14 residues. The CDR3 nucleotides are TGTGCCAGCAGCCTCCACAGGGGGGGGCAGCCCCAGCATTTT. This codes for CASSLHRGGQPQHF.

The chain combines TRBV30 with TRBJ1-1, with D uncertain. This CDR3 has 14 amino acids. Germline-derived CDR1 and CDR2 are GTSNPN and SVGIG (reference sequence). V lost 5 bases and J lost 0, with 13 bases in between. CDR3 nucleotide sequence: TGTGCCTGGTGGAGTACGCTTTTGAACACTGAAGCTTTCTTT. It is translated as CAWWSTLLNTEAFF. The whole variable domain, filled in from reference TRBV30 and TRBJ1-1, reads SQTIHQWPATLVQPVGSPLSLECTVEGTSNPNLYWYRQAAGRGLQLLFYSVGIGQISSEVPQNLSASRPQDRQFILSSKKLLLSDSGFYLCAWWSTLLNTEAFFGQGTRLTVV.

This chain links TRBV28 with TRBJ2-1; D uncertain. This CDR3 is 16 amino acids long. Germline lookup yields CDR1 MDHEN and CDR2 SYDVKM. V was shortened by 5 bases and J by 0 bases, with 14 bases between the two germline ends. The CDR3 sequence is CASSTLGGGSYNEQFF. The CDR3 DNA is TGTGCCAGCAGTACGCTAGGTGGCGGCTCCTACAATGAGCAGTTCTTC. The full variable domain, with the rest looked up from reference TRBV28 and TRBJ2-1, is DVKVTQSSRYLVKRTGEKVFLECVQDMDHENMFWYRQDPGLGLRLIYFSYDVKMKEKGDIPEGYSVSREKKERFSLILESASTNQTSMYLCASSTLGGGSYNEQFFGPGTRLTVL.

The chain carries TRBV5-1 and TRBJ1-4, with 7 bases lining up with TRBD1. Germline lookup yields CDR1 SGHRS and CDR2 YFSETQ. This CDR3 is built from 14 residues. The trim removed 0 bases at V and 5 bases at J, leaving 1 base unmatched. CDR3 region: CASSLEGGNEKLFF. CDR3 coding DNA: TGCGCCAGCAGCTTGGAAGGGGGCAATGAAAAACTGTTTTTT.

This chain connects TRBV4-2 to TRBJ1-2; possibly TRBD1 for D (6 bases). Trimming stripped 1 base from V and 4 bases from J, with 10 bases between. CDR1 is LGHNA, CDR2 YNFKEQ, per germline. CDR3 size: 14 residues. The CDR3 reads CASSQGEGGYGYTF. The CDR3 DNA sequence: TGTGCCAGCAGCCAAGGGGAGGGGGGCTATGGCTACACCTTC.

This clone appeared a single time. The chain uses TRBV7-6 and TRBJ1-6; 7 nucleotides match TRBD1. The CDR3 is 20 amino acids. Germline V gene lookup returns CDR1 SGHVS and CDR2 FNYEAQ. The junction had 15 bases not matched to a gene; V was cut back by 4 bases and J by 0 bases. The CDR3 coding sequence is TGTGCCAGCAGCTCTTATCTATCGACAGGGACAAGCTCCTATAATTCACCCCTCCACTTT. It yields the protein CASSSYLSTGTSSYNSPLHF.

This clone was counted once. The chain combines TRBV6-4 with TRBJ2-1, with 7 bases aligning to TRBD2. V lost 0 bases to trimming and J lost 8 bases; unmatched junction nucleotides: 7. The CDR3 is 15 amino acids. Germline V lookup: CDR1 MRHNA, CDR2 SNTAGT. The CDR3 DNA reads as TGTGCCAGCAGTGACTCGAGGCAGGGAGGGGATGAGCAGTTCTTC. Amino acid sequence: CASSDSRQGGDEQFF.

This clone was recorded only once. The V gene is TRBV7-9, the J gene TRBJ2-3; possibly TRBD2 for D (6 bases). Germline-derived CDR1 and CDR2 are SEHNR and FQNEAQ (reference sequence). The CDR3 runs 14 residues. V lost 3 bases, J lost 4 bases, and 11 bases lay in between. CDR3 amino acids: CASSFGTAADTQYF. For the CDR3, the DNA is TGTGCCAGCAGCTTCGGGACTGCCGCAGATACGCAGTATTTT.

The chain employs TRBV5-1 and TRBJ2-2; 9 nucleotides agree with TRBD1. The CDR3 extends over 17 amino acids. After removal of 0 bases from V and 3 bases from J, the junction contained 6 bases not matched to a gene. Germline V gene lookup returns CDR1 SGHRS and CDR2 YFSETQ. CDR3 protein: CASSLGRGQGYTGELFF. The CDR3 DNA reads as TGCGCCAGCAGCTTGGGGAGGGGACAGGGATACACCGGGGAGCTGTTTTTT.

The rearrangement joins TRBV12-3 or TRBV12-4 to TRBJ1-2; tentative D call: TRBD1 (5 bases). The CDR3 has 13 residues. Trimming stripped 5 bases from V and 2 bases from J, with 9 bases between. The CDR3 is CASSPGLNYGYTF. The CDR3 nucleotides are TGTGCCAGCAGTCCGGGACTGAACTATGGCTACACCTTC.

This clone has just one count. This chain joins TRBV18 and TRBJ2-7, with TRBD1 identical over 10 bases. Trimming at V came to 4 bases and at J to 3 bases, leaving 6 bases not matched to a gene. Germline CDR1 reads KGHSH; CDR2 reads LQKENI. CDR3 length: 15 amino acids. Here the CDR3 reads CASSRLGTGDYEQYF. CDR3 sequence (DNA): TGTGCCAGCTCACGACTCGGGACAGGGGACTACGAGCAGTACTTC. The full variable domain, rest sourced from reference TRBV18 and TRBJ2-7, is NAGVMQNPRHLVRRRGQEARLRCSPMKGHSHVYWYRQLPEEGLKFMVYLQKENIIDESGMPKERFSAEFPKEGPSILRIQQVVRGDSAAYFCASSRLGTGDYEQYFGPGTRLTVT.

The rearrangement links TRBV3-1 (or the pseudogene TRBV3-2) to TRBJ1-2; D possibly corresponds to TRBD1 (5 bases). Deletions cut 1 base from V and 4 bases from J, with 28 bases between. The CDR3 runs 20 residues. Looked up from germline, CDR1 is LGHDT and CDR2 is YNNKEL (reference sequence). CDR3 sequence (DNA): TGTGCCAGCAGCCAAGTCGTAGGTCAGCAGGGTTTTTTAAATACCTATGGCTACACCTTC. It encodes CASSQVVGQQGFLNTYGYTF.

This clone was found a few times. The V and J genes are TRBV4-1 and TRBJ1-5, with D perhaps matching TRBD1 (5 bases). The CDR3 consists of 16 residues. Germline values: CDR1 MGHRA, CDR2 YSYEKL. V gave up 3 bases and J gave up 0 bases, with 12 bases separating them. CDR3 in DNA: TGCGCCAGCAGCCAGTCGACAGTTAATAGCAATCAGCCCCAGCATTTT. It codes for CASSQSTVNSNQPQHF.

The V gene is TRBV7-3, the J gene TRBJ2-3, with 8 bases that match TRBD2. The CDR3 contains 14 residues. CDR1 and CDR2 (germline): SGHTA, FQGTGA. The V and J ends lost 1 base and 4 bases, in that order; junction bases with no gene match: 1. The CDR3 reads CASSLNGGADTQYF. The CDR3 bases are TGTGCCAGCAGCTTAAACGGGGGGGCAGATACGCAGTATTTT.

The chain couples TRBV7-9 to TRBJ2-7; D is uncertain. The germline CDR1 and CDR2 sequences are SEHNR and FQNEAQ (reference sequence). There are 16 residues in the CDR3. Trimming removed 1 base at V and 3 bases at J, with 16 bases between. DNA for the CDR3: TGTGCCAGCAGCTTAGGCCGAGAGTTTTCAAGCTACGAGCAGTACTTC. Translated, it gives CASSLGREFSSYEQYF. The whole variable domain, filled in from reference TRBV7-9 and TRBJ2-7, reads DTGVSQNPRHKITKRGQNVTFRCDPISEHNRLYWYRQTLGQGPEFLTYFQNEAQLEKSRLLSDRFSAERPKGSFSTLEIQRTEQGDSAMYLCASSLGREFSSYEQYFGPGTRLTVT.

This clone appeared once. The rearrangement joins TRBV7-6 to TRBJ2-3; D perhaps matches TRBD2 (6 bases). This CDR3 comprises 12 residues. Trimming took off 8 bases at V and 6 bases at J, with 12 bases between the two ends. CDR1 and CDR2 from the germline V gene are SGHVS and FNYEAQ. In nucleotides, the CDR3 is TGTGCCAGCGGGGGGTTAAAGGATACGCAGTATTTT. Amino acids: CASGGLKDTQYF. Full variable domain (rest looked up from reference TRBV7-6 and TRBJ2-3): GAGVSQSPRYKVTKRGQDVALRCDPISGHVSLYWYRQALGQGPEFLTYFNYEAQQDKSGLPNDRFSAERPEGSISTLTIQRTEQRDSAMYRCASGGLKDTQYFGPGTRLTVL.

The V call is TRBV5-1, the J call TRBJ2-5, with 11 positions matching TRBD2. With 5 bases clipped from V and 1 base from J, the junction kept 4 bases outside the gene matches. CDR1 SGHRS and CDR2 YFSETQ come from the germline V gene. The CDR3 runs to 15 residues. CDR3 amino acids: CASSKTSGGQETQYF. The CDR3 DNA reads as TGCGCCAGCAGTAAAACTAGCGGGGGCCAAGAGACCCAGTACTTC.

The chain uses TRBV2 and TRBJ1-1; 8 bases match TRBD1. The V segment lost 4 bases and the J segment 5 bases; nucleotides outside the gene matches: 6. The CDR3 runs to 14 residues. Germline CDR1 and CDR2: SNHLY and FYNNEI. CDR3 sequence (DNA): TGTGCCAGCAGTGTCGGACAGGGCGGTACTGAAGCTTTCTTT. It codes for CASSVGQGGTEAFF.

This clone was detected only once. The chain joins TRBV30 to TRBJ1-1, with a possible D match to TRBD1 (5 bases). The CDR3 is 13 residues long. V was pared by 7 bases and J by 0 bases, with 12 bases between. Germline V gene data show CDR1 as GTSNPN and CDR2 as SVGIG (reference sequence). As DNA, the CDR3 is TGTGCCTACCAAACAGGCGTGAACACTGAAGCTTTCTTT. Its translation is CAYQTGVNTEAFF.

This clone was recorded once. The rearrangement joins TRBV6-6 to TRBJ2-7; D not certain. Looked up from germline, CDR1 is MNHNY and CDR2 is SVGAGI (reference sequence). V was cut by 2 bases and J by 0 bases, with 11 bases left in between. This CDR3 has 15 amino acids. The CDR3 loop reads CASSYPPLSSYEQYF. DNA for the CDR3: TGTGCCAGCAGTTACCCCCCTTTATCCTCCTACGAGCAGTACTTC.

The chain links TRBV6-5 to TRBJ1-2, with D possibly matching TRBD1 (5 bases). This CDR3 is 12 amino acids long. Looked up from germline, CDR1 is MNHEY and CDR2 is SVGAGI. Trimming pared 5 bases from V and 4 bases from J, leaving 8 bases between. CDR3 region: CASSRQSYGYTF. The CDR3 bases are TGTGCCAGCAGTCGACAGAGCTATGGCTACACCTTC.

V usage is TRBV28 and J usage is TRBJ2-7; D not resolved. Germline CDR1 is MDHEN and CDR2 is SYDVKM. The V end was cut by 4 bases, the J end by 2 bases, with 3 bases between. The CDR3 runs 11 residues. CDR3 residues: CASSYTYEQYF. CDR3 coding DNA: TGTGCCAGCAGTTACACCTACGAGCAGTACTTC.

The gene calls are TRBV28 and TRBJ2-5; TRBD1 matches 9 bases. V shed 6 bases and J 3 bases; nucleotides not matched to a gene: 11. CDR1 and CDR2 from the germline V gene are MDHEN and SYDVKM. CDR3 length: 16 residues. Here the CDR3 reads CASSHQDRGDEETQYF. DNA of the CDR3: TGTGCCAGCAGCCACCAAGACAGGGGGGATGAAGAGACCCAGTACTTC.

CDR3 DNA sequence: TGTGCCAGCAGCCCAGGGGTCAATCAGCCCCAGCATTTT. Amino acids: CASSPGVNQPQHF. This sequence joins TRBV7-3 and TRBJ1-5; the D gene is possibly TRBD1 (6 bases). Deletions cut 5 bases from V and 3 bases from J, with 8 bases between. The length of the CDR3 is 13 residues. Germline V gene lookup returns CDR1 SGHTA and CDR2 FQGTGA.

V usage is TRBV29-1 and J usage is TRBJ2-1, with 8 bases identical to TRBD2. V trimming: 8 bases; J trimming: 9 bases; junction bases outside the gene matches: 12. CDR3 size: 13 residues. Germline-derived CDR1 and CDR2 are SQVTM and ANQGSEA. In DNA, the CDR3 is TGCAGCCTTCGGAGTAGCGGGGTGAGTGAGCAGTTCTTC. Its translation: CSLRSSGVSEQFF.

This sequence joins TRBV7-3 and TRBJ2-1; D is unresolved. The V gene lost 5 bases and the J gene lost 2 bases, with 16 bases spanning the gap. Germline V gene lookup returns CDR1 SGHTA and CDR2 FQGTGA. The CDR3 extends over 16 amino acids. The CDR3 coding sequence is TGTGCCAGCAGCCCCCAGAGGAACAACCCCTACAATGAGCAGTTCTTC. Protein sequence: CASSPQRNNPYNEQFF.